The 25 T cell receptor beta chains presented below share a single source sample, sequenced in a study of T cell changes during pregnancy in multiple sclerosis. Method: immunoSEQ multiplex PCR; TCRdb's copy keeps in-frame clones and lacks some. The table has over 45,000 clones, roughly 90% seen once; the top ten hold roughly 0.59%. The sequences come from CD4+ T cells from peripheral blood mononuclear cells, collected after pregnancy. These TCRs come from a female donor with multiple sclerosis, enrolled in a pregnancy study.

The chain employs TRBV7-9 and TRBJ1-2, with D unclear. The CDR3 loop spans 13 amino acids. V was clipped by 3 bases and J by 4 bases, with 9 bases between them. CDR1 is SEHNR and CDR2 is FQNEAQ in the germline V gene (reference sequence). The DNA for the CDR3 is TGTGCCAGCAGCTTCTATGGAGTCTATGGCTACACCTTC. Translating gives CASSFYGVYGYTF.

The CDR3 protein is CASSEYRASQYF. The CDR3 DNA reads TGTGCCAGCAGTGAATACAGGGCTTCTCAGTACTTC. The chain recombines TRBV6-1 with TRBJ2-4, with D tentatively TRBD1 (6 bases). Per the germline V gene, CDR1 is MNHNS and CDR2 is SASEGT. The CDR3 spans 12 residues. Trimming took 2 bases from V and 12 from J, leaving 11 bases between them.

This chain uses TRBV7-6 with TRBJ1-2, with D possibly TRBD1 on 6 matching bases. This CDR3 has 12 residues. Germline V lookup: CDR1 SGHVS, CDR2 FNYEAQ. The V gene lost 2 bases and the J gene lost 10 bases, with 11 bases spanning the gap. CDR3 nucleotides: TGTGCCAGCAGCTTAAAGGGGGAAAACTACACCTTC. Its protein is CASSLKGENYTF. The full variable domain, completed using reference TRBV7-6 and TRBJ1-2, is GAGVSQSPRYKVTKRGQDVALRCDPISGHVSLYWYRQALGQGPEFLTYFNYEAQQDKSGLPNDRFSAERPEGSISTLTIQRTEQRDSAMYRCASSLKGENYTFGSGTRLTVV.

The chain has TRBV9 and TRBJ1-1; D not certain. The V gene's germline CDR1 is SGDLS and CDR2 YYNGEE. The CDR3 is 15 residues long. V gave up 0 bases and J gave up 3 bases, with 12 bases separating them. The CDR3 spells CASSVGAGSYTEAFF. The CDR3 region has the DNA TGTGCCAGCAGCGTAGGGGCGGGCAGTTACACTGAAGCTTTCTTT.

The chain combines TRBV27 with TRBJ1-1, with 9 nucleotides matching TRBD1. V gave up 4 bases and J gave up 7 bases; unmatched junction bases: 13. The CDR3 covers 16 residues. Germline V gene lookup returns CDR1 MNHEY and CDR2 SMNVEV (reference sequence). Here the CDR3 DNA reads TGTGCCAGCAGTTCTCACTTCAACAGGGGGCTCGGTGAAGCTTTCTTT. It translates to CASSSHFNRGLGEAFF.

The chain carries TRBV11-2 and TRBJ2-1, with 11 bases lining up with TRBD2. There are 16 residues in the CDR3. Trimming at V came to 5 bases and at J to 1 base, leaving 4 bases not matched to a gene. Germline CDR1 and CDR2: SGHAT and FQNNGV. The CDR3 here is CASSVIAGGSYNEQFF. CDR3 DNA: TGTGCCAGCAGCGTAATAGCGGGAGGGTCCTACAATGAGCAGTTCTTC. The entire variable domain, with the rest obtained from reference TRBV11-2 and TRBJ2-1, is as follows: EAGVAQSPRYKIIEKRQSVAFWCNPISGHATLYWYQQILGQGPKLLIQFQNNGVVDDSQLPKDRFSAERLKGVDSTLKIQPAKLEDSAVYLCASSVIAGGSYNEQFFGPGTRLTVL.

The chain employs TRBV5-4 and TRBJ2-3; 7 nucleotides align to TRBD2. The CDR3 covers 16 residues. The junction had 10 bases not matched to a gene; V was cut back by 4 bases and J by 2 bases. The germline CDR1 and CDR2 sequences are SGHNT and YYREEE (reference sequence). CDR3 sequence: CASSHVAGRLTDTQYF. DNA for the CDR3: TGTGCCAGCAGCCACGTAGCGGGCCGCCTCACAGATACGCAGTATTTT.

CDR3 residues: CASSLERGEQYF. The CDR3 nucleotides are TGTGCCAGCAGCTTAGAGCGGGGTGAGCAGTACTTC. The chain couples TRBV7-9 to TRBJ2-7; 7 bases fit TRBD2. V was pared by 1 base and J by 7 bases, with 1 base of the junction left unmatched. The CDR3 loop spans 12 amino acids. The germline V gene encodes CDR1 SEHNR and CDR2 FQNEAQ (reference sequence).

This CDR3 reads CASSQLAKNIQYF. CDR3 sequence (DNA): TGTGCCAGCAGTCAGTTAGCCAAAAACATTCAGTACTTC. The chain links TRBV2 to TRBJ2-4, with D unclear. V gave up 5 bases and J gave up 0 bases, with 5 bases separating them. There are 13 residues in the CDR3. Germline V gives CDR1 SNHLY, CDR2 FYNNEI.

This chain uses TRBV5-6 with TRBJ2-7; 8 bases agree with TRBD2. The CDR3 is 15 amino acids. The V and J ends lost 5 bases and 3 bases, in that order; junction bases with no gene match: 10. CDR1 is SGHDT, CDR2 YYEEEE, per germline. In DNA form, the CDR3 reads TGTGCCAGCAGTCCACGGGGGGGGCGCTTCTACGAGCAGTACTTC. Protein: CASSPRGGRFYEQYF.

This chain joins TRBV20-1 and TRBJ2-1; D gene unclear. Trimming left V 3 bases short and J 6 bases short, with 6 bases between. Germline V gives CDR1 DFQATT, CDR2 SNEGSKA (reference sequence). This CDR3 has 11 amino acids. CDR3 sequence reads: CSASRSNEQFF. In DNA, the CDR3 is TGCAGTGCTAGTCGGAGCAATGAGCAGTTCTTC.

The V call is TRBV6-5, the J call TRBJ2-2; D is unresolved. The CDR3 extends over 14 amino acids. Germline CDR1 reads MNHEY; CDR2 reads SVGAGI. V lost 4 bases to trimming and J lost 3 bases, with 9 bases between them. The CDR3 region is CASSSLPYTGELFF. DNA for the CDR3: TGTGCCAGCAGTTCTCTCCCTTACACCGGGGAGCTGTTTTTT.

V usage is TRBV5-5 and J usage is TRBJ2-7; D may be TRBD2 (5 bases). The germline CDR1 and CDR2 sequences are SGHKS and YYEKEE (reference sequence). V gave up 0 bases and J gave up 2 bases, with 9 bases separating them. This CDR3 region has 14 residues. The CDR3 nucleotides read TGTGCCAGCAGCTTGGTTCTAGCAGCCTACGAGCAGTACTTC. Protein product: CASSLVLAAYEQYF.

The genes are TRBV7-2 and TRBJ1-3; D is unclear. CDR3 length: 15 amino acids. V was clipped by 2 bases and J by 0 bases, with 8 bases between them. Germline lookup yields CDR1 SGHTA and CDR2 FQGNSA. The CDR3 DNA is TGTGCCAGCAGCTTACTTCGTATCTCTGGAAACACCATATATTTT. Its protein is CASSLLRISGNTIYF.

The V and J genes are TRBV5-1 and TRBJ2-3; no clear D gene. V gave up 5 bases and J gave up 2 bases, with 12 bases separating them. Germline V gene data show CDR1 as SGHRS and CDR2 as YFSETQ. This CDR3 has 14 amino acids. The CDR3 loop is CASRITQPTDTQYF. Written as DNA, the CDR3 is TGCGCCAGCAGAATTACACAGCCCACAGATACGCAGTATTTT. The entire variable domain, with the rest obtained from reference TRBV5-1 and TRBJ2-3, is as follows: KAGVTQTPRYLIKTRGQQVTLSCSPISGHRSVSWYQQTPGQGLQFLFEYFSETQRNKGNFPGRFSGRQFSNSRSEMNVSTLELGDSALYLCASRITQPTDTQYFGPGTRLTVL.

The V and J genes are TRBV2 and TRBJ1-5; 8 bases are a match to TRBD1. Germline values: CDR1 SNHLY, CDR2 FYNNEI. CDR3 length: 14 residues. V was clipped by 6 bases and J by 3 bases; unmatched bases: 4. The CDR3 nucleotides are TGTGCCAGCAGAGAGGACAGGGTCAATCAGCCCCAGCATTTT. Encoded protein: CASREDRVNQPQHF.

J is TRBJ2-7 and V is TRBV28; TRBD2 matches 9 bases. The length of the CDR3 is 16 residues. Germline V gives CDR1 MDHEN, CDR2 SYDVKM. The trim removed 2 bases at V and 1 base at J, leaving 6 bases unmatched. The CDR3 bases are TGTGCCAGCAGTTTAATCGGGCTAGCGGGATCCTACGAGCAGTACTTC. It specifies CASSLIGLAGSYEQYF.

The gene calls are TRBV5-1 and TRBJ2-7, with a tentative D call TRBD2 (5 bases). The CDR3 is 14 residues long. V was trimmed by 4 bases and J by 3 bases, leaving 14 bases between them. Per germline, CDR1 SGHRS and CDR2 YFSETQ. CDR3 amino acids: CASSPDRRGYEQYF. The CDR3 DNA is TGCGCCAGCAGCCCCGACCGACGGGGCTACGAGCAGTACTTC.

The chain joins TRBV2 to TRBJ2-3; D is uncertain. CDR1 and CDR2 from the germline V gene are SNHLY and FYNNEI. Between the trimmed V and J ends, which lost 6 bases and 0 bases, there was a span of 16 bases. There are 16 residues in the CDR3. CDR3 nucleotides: TGTGCCAGCAGCCCGCGACTGGCCTCTAGCACAGATACGCAGTATTTT. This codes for CASSPRLASSTDTQYF.

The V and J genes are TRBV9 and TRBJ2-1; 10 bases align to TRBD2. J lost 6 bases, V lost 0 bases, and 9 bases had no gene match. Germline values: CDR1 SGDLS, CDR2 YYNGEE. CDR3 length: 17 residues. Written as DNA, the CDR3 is TGTGCCAGCAGCGTAGGGTGGGAGCGGGAGGGCCCCAATGAGCAGTTCTTC. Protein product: CASSVGWEREGPNEQFF.

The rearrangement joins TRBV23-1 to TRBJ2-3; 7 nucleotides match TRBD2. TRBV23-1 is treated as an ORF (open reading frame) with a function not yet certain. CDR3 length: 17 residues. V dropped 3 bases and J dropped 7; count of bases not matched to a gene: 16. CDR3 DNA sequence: TGCGCCAGCAGTCATGACCGACTAGCCCAACGTGGGAATACGCAGTATTTT. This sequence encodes CASSHDRLAQRGNTQYF.

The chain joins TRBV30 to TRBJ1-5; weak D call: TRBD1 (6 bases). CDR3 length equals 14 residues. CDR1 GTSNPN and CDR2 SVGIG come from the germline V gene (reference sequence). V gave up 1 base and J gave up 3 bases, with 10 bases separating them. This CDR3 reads CAWSAGQHNQPQHF. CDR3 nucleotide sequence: TGTGCCTGGAGTGCAGGACAGCACAATCAGCCCCAGCATTTT.

CDR3: CASSLGQGGYEQYF. CDR3 coding DNA: TGTGCCAGCTCACTCGGACAGGGAGGCTACGAGCAGTACTTC. The chain uses TRBV18 and TRBJ2-7; 8 nucleotides agree with TRBD1. This CDR3 region has 14 residues. Germline V CDR1 and CDR2: KGHSH, LQKENI. V shed 4 bases, J shed 3 bases, and the junction held 5 bases outside the gene matches. The whole variable domain, remainder taken from reference TRBV18 and TRBJ2-7, is NAGVMQNPRHLVRRRGQEARLRCSPMKGHSHVYWYRQLPEEGLKFMVYLQKENIIDESGMPKERFSAEFPKEGPSILRIQQVVRGDSAAYFCASSLGQGGYEQYFGPGTRLTVT.

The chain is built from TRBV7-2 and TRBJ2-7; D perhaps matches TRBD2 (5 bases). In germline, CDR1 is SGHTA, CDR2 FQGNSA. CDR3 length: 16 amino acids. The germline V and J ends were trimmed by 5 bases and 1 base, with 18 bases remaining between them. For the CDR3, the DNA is TGTGCCAGCAGCGGTCTGGCGGGTCTCCGATCCTACGAGCAGTACTTC. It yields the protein CASSGLAGLRSYEQYF.

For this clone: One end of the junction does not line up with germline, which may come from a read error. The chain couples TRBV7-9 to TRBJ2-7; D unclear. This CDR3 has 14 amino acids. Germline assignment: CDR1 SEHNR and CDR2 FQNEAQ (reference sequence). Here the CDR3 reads CASSLSARSSEQYF. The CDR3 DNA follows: TGTGCCAGCAGCCTTTCGGCTAGGTCCTCCGAGCAGTACTTC.